Shown below are 3 T cell receptor beta chains from a single sample sequenced in a study of blood T cell repertoires in COVID-19. Clones were read by immunoSEQ multiplex PCR, and TCRdb kept only the in-frame ones, dropping some. The sample lists 14,000 to 15,000 clones; roughly 92% were seen once. The specimen sequenced was peripheral blood. These receptors all come from a human donor with active COVID-19. The donor label of this sample is uncertain.

V is TRBV6-4 and J is TRBJ2-3; no definite D call. The length of the CDR3 is 14 residues. Germline CDR1 MRHNA, CDR2 SNTAGT. V lost 5 bases and J lost 2, with 11 bases in between. CDR3 sequence (DNA): TGTGCCAGCAGTCCGGGTCTCCCCACAGATACGCAGTATTTT. Its protein is CASSPGLPTDTQYF.

The chain uses TRBV6-2 or TRBV6-3 and TRBJ2-1, with TRBD2 matching 11 bases. The V gene end was trimmed by 4 bases and the J gene end by 5 bases; junction bases not matched to a gene: 4. CDR3 length: 15 residues. CDR1 is MNHEY, CDR2 SVGEGT, per germline. CDR3 protein: CASSSVAGGNNEQFF. DNA for the CDR3: TGTGCCAGCAGTTCGGTAGCGGGAGGGAACAATGAGCAGTTCTTC.

This chain uses TRBV18 with TRBJ2-1; 10 bases match TRBD2. The CDR3 is made up of 16 amino acids. Germline V gene sequence: CDR1 KGHSH, CDR2 LQKENI. The V and J ends lost 1 base and 0 bases, in that order; junction bases with no gene match: 0. The CDR3 region has the DNA TGTGCCAGCTCACCACGGACTAGCGGCTCCTACAATGAGCAGTTCTTC. As protein: CASSPRTSGSYNEQFF.